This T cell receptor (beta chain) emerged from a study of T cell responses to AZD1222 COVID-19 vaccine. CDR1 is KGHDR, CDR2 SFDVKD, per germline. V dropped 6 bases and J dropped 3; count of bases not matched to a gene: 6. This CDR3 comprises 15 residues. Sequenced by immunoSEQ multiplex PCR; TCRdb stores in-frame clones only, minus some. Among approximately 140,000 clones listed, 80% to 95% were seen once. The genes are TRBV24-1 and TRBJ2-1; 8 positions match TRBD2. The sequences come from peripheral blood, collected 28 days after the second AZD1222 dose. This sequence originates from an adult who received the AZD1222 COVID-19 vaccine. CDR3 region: CATSNGGEFYNEQFF. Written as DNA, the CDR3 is TGTGCCACCAGTAACGGGGGGGAATTCTACAATGAGCAGTTCTTC.